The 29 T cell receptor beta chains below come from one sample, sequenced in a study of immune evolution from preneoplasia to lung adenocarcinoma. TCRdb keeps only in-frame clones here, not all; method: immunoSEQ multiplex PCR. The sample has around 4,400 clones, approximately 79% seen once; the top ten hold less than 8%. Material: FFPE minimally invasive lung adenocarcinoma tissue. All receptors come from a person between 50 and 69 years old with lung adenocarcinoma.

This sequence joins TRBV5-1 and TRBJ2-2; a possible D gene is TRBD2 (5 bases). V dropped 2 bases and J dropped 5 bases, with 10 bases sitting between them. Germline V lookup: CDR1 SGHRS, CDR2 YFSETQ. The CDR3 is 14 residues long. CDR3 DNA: TGCGCCAGCAGCTTCAACGGGAATACCGGGGAGCTGTTTTTT. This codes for CASSFNGNTGELFF.

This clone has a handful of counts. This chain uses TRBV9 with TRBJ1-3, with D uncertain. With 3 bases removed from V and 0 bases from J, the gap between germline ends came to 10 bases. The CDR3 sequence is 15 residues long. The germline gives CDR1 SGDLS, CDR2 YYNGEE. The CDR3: CASSAGRISGNTIYF. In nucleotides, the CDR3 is TGTGCCAGCAGCGCCGGACGGATCTCTGGAAACACCATATATTTT.

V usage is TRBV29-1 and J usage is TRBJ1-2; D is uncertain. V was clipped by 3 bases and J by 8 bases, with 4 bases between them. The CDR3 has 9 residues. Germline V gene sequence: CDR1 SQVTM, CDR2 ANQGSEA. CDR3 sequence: CSVDGGYTF. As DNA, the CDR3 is TGCAGCGTTGATGGGGGCTACACCTTC.

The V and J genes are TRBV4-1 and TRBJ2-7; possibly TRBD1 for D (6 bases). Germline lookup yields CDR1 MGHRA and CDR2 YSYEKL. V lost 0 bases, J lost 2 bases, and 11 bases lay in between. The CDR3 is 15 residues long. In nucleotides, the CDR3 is TGCGCCAGCAGCCAAGATCCGGGACACACCTACGAGCAGTACTTC. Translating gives CASSQDPGHTYEQYF.

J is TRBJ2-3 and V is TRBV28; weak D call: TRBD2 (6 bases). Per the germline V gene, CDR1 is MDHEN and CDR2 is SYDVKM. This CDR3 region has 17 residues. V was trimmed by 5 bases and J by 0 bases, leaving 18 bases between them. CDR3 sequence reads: CASSPDNLAPSTDTQYF. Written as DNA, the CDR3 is TGTGCCAGCAGTCCAGACAACCTAGCGCCTAGCACAGATACGCAGTATTTT. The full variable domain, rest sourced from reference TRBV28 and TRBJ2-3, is DVKVTQSSRYLVKRTGEKVFLECVQDMDHENMFWYRQDPGLGLRLIYFSYDVKMKEKGDIPEGYSVSREKKERFSLILESASTNQTSMYLCASSPDNLAPSTDTQYFGPGTRLTVL.

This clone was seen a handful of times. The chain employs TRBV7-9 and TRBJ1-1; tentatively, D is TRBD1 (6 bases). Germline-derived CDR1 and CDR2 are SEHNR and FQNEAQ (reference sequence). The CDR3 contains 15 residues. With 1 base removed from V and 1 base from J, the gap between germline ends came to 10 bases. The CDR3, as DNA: TGTGCCAGCAGCTTAGTGGGGGGGGCGAACACTGAAGCTTTCTTT. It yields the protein CASSLVGGANTEAFF.

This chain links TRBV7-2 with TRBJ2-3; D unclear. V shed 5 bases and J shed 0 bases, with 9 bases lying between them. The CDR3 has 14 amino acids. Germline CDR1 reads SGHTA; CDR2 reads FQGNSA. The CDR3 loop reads CASSPTTSTDTQYF. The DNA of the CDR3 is TGTGCCAGCAGCCCCACGACTAGCACAGATACGCAGTATTTT.

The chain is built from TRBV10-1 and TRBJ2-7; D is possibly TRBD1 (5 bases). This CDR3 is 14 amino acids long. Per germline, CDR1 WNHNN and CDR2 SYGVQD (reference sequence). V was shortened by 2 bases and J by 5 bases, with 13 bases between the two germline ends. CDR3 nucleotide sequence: TGCGCCAGCAGTGAGGGGGCAACGGACGACGAGCAGTACTTC. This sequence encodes CASSEGATDDEQYF.

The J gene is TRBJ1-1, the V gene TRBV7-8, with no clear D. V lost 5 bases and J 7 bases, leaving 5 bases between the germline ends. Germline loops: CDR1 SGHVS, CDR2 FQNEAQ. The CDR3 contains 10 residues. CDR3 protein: CASSRVEAFF. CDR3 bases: TGTGCCAGCAGCCGGGTTGAAGCTTTCTTT.

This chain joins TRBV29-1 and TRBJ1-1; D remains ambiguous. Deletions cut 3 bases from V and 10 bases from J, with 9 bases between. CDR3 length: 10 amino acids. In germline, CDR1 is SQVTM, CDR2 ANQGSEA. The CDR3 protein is CSVEGRRAFF. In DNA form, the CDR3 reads TGCAGCGTTGAGGGCAGGCGAGCTTTCTTT. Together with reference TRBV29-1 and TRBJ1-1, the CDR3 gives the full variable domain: SAVISQKPSRDICQRGTSLTIQCQVDSQVTMMFWYRQQPGQSLTLIATANQGSEATYESGFVIDKFPISRPNLTFSTLTVSNMSPEDSSIYLCSVEGRRAFFGQGTRLTVV.

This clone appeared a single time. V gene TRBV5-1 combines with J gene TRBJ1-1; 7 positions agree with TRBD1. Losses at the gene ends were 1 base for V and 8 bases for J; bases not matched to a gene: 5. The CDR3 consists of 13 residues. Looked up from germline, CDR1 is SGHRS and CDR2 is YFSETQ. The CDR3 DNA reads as TGCGCCAGCAGCTTGACAGGGGCACCCGAAGCTTTCTTT. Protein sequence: CASSLTGAPEAFF.

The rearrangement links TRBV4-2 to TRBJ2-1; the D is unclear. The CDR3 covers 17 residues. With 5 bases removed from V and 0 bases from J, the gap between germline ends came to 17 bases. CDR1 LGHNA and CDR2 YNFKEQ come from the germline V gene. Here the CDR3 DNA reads TGTGCCAGCAGCGAGAGACTTACACACACCTCCTACAATGAGCAGTTCTTC. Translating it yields CASSERLTHTSYNEQFF.

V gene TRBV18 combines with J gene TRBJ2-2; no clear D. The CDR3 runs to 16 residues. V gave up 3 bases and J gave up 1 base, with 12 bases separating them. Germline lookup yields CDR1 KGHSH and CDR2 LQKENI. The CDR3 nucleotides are TGTGCCAGCTCACCCACGGCGGCAGTGAACACCGGGGAGCTGTTTTTT. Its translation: CASSPTAAVNTGELFF.

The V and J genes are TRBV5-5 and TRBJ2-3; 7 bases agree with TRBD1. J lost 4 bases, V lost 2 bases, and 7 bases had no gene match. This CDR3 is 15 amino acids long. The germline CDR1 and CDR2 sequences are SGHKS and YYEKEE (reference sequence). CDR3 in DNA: TGTGCCAGCAGCTTTACAGGGGTTGGTTCAGATACGCAGTATTTT. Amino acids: CASSFTGVGSDTQYF.

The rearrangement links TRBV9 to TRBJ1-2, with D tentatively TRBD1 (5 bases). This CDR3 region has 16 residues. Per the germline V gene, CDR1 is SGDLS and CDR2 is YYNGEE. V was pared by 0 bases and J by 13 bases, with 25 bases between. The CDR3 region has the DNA TGTGCCAGCAGCGTAGGACTCGGGGAGGGGTCTGTGGCACTCACCTTC. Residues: CASSVGLGEGSVALTF.

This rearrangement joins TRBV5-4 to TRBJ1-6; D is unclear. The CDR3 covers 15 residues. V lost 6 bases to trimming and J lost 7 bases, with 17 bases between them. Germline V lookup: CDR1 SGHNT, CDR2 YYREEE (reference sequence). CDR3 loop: CASKNSVTENSPLHF. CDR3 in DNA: TGTGCCAGCAAAAATTCTGTGACTGAAAATTCACCCCTCCACTTT.

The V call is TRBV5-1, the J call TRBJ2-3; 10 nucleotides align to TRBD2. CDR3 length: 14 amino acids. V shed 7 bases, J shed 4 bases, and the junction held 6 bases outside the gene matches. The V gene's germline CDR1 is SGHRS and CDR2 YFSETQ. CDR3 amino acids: CASFSGRPADTQYF. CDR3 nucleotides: TGCGCCAGCTTTAGCGGGAGGCCCGCAGATACGCAGTATTTT.

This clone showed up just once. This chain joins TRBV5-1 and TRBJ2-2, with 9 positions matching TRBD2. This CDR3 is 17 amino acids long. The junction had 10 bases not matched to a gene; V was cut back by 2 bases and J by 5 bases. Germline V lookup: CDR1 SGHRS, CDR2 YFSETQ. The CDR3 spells CASSFASGAVGTGELFF. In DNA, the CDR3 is TGCGCCAGCAGCTTCGCTAGCGGGGCCGTGGGGACCGGGGAGCTGTTTTTT.

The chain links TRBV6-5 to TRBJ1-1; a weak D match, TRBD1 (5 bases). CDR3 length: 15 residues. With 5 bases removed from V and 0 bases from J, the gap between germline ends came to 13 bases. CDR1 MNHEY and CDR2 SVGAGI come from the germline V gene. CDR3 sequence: CASSNRDSMNTEAFF. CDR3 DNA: TGTGCCAGCAGTAACCGGGACTCCATGAACACTGAAGCTTTCTTT.

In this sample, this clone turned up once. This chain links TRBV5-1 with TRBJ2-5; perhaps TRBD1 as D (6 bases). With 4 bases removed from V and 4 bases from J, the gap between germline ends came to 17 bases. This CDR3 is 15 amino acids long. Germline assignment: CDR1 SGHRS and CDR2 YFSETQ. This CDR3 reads CASSLTGDWGETQYF. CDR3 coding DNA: TGCGCCAGCAGCCTGACAGGAGACTGGGGAGAGACCCAGTACTTC.

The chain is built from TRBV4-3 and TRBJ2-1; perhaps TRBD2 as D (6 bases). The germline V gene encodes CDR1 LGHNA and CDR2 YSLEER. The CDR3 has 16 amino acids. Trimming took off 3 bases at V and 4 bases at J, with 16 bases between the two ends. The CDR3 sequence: CASSHRSGLKYNEQFF. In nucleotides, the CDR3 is TGCGCCAGCAGCCACAGGAGCGGGCTTAAGTACAATGAGCAGTTCTTC.

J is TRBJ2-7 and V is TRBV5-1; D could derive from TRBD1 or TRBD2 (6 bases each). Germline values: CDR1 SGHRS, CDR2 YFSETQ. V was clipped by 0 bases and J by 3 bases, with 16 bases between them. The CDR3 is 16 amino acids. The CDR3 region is CASSLDGTSEGYEQYF. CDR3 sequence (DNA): TGCGCCAGCAGCTTGGACGGGACATCGGAGGGCTACGAGCAGTACTTC.

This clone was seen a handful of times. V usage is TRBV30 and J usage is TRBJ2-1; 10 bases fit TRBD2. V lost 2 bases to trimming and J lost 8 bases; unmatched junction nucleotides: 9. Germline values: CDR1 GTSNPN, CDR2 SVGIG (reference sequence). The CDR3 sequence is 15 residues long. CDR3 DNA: TGTGCCTGGAGTCGGCTAGCGGGAGCTGGAGATGAGCAGTTCTTC. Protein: CAWSRLAGAGDEQFF.

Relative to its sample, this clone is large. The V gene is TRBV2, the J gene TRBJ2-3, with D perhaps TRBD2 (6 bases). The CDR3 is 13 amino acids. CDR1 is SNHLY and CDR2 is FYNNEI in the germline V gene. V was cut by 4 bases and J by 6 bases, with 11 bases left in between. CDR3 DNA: TGTGCCAGCAGTGGACTAGTTTCCGATACGCAGTATTTT. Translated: CASSGLVSDTQYF.

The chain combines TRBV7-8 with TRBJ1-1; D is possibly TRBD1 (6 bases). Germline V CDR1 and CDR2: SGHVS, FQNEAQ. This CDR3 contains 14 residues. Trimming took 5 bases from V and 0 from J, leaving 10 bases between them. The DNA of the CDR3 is TGTGCCAGCAGCGCTCACAGGGTGAACACTGAAGCTTTCTTT. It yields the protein CASSAHRVNTEAFF.

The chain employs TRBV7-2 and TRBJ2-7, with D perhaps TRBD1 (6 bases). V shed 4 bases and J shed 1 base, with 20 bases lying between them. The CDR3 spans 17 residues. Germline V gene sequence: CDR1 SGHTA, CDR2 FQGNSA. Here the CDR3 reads CASSSLLTGRNSYEQYF. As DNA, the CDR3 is TGTGCCAGCAGCTCCCTATTGACAGGCCGAAATTCCTACGAGCAGTACTTC.

This CDR3 is CASSTRPSSYNEQFF. CDR3 sequence (DNA): TGTGCCAGTAGTACCCGACCGAGCTCCTACAATGAGCAGTTCTTC. The V call is TRBV19, the J call TRBJ2-1; D unclear. There are 15 residues in the CDR3. Germline CDR1 and CDR2: LNHDA and SQIVND (reference sequence). Deletions cut 4 bases from V and 0 bases from J, with 10 bases between. The whole variable domain, filled in from reference TRBV19 and TRBJ2-1, reads DGGITQSPKYLFRKEGQNVTLSCEQNLNHDAMYWYRQDPGQGLRLIYYSQIVNDFQKGDIAEGYSVSREKKESFPLTVTSAQKNPTAFYLCASSTRPSSYNEQFFGPGTRLTVL.

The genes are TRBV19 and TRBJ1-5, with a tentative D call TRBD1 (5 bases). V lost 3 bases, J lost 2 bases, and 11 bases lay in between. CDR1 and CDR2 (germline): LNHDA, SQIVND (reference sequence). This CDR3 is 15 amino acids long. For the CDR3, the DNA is TGTGCCAGTAGTATTTGGGGGGGAGGCAATCAGCCCCAGCATTTT. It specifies CASSIWGGGNQPQHF.

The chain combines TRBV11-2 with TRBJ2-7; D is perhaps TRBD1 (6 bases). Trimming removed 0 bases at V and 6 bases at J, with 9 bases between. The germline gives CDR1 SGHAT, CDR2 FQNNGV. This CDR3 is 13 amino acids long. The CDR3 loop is CASSLERGSEQYF. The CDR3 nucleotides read TGTGCCAGCAGCTTAGAGAGGGGGTCCGAGCAGTACTTC.